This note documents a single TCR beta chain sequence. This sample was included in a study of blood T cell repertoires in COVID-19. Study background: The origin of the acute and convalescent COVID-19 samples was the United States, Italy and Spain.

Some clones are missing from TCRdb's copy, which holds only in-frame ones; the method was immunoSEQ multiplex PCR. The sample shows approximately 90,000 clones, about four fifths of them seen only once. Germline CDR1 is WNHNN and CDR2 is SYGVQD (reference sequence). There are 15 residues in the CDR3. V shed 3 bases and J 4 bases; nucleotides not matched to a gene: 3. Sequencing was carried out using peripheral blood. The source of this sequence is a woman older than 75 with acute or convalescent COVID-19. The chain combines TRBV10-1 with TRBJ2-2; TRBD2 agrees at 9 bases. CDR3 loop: CASSDNSGSTGELFF. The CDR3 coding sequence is TGCGCCAGCAGTGATAATAGCGGGAGCACCGGGGAGCTGTTTTTT.